These 28 T cell receptor beta chains originate from one sample sequenced in a study of T cells in Graves' hyperthyroidism and ophthalmopathy. What was amplified from RNA transcripts were TCR beta CDR3 regions. RT-PCR in the first round (using the HTBI primer set) targeted the TCR CDR3. Each CDR3 protein is one row after TCRdb ran MiXCR on the multiplex PCR reads. The sample has fewer than 450,000 distinct CDR3 sequences, nearly 15% seen once. Sequenced sample: blood. Receptor source: a woman aged 55-70 years with Graves' ophthalmopathy.

This clonotype has ten or more counts. This chain uses TRBV7-2 with TRBJ2-1; TRBD2 agrees at 10 bases. The CDR3 has 15 amino acids. Germline values: CDR1 SGHTA, CDR2 FQGNSA. V was clipped by 1 base and J by 8 bases; unmatched bases: 5. This CDR3 reads CASSLGASGSHEQFF. The CDR3 DNA follows: TGTGCCAGCAGCTTAGGGGCTAGCGGGAGCCATGAGCAGTTCTTC.

The rearrangement links TRBV12-3 or TRBV12-4 to TRBJ2-3; the match to TRBD2 covers 8 bases. Trimming cost V 5 bases and J 0 bases; bases outside gene matches: 10. CDR3 length: 17 residues. The CDR3 nucleotides read TGTGCCAGCAGTCCCGGGGCTAGCGGGCCGAGCACAGATACGCAGTATTTT. Its protein is CASSPGASGPSTDTQYF.

Many counts were recorded for this clonotype. J is TRBJ2-7 and V is TRBV6-1; 9 bases are shared with TRBD2. Germline loops: CDR1 MNHNS, CDR2 SASEGT. This CDR3 contains 16 residues. With V trimmed by 1 base and J by 3 bases, 7 bases remained unmatched. CDR3 region: CASSEVAGAGVYEQYF. The CDR3 nucleotides are TGTGCCAGCAGTGAAGTAGCGGGGGCAGGAGTCTACGAGCAGTACTTC.

J is TRBJ2-1 and V is TRBV19; D is perhaps TRBD1 (6 bases). The CDR3 totals 16 residues. V dropped 8 bases and J dropped 2 bases, with 19 bases sitting between them. Germline values: CDR1 LNHDA, CDR2 SQIVND (reference sequence). The CDR3 bases are TGTGCCAGTGGGCGCCTAGCTCACAGGGCCTACAATGAGCAGTTCTTC. Its protein product is CASGRLAHRAYNEQFF.

To note about this clonotype: One base away lies a much larger clone, so this may be a sequencing read error. The chain employs TRBV6-2 or TRBV6-3 and TRBJ1-5; maybe TRBD1 (5 bases). Germline V gives CDR1 MNHEY, CDR2 SVGEGT. This CDR3 comprises 16 residues. V was pared by 6 bases and J by 1 base, with 16 bases between. This CDR3 is CASRPIGAMSNQPQHF. In nucleotides, the CDR3 is TGTGCCAGCAGGCCGATAGGGGCGATGAGCAATCAGCCCCAGCATTTT.

This clonotype was seen at least ten times. CDR3 nucleotide sequence: TGTGCCAGCACGGAGCAAAATAGCAATCAGCCCCAGCATTTT. It yields the protein CASTEQNSNQPQHF. The chain has TRBV2 and TRBJ1-5; D is uncertain. Trimming pared 7 bases from V and 0 bases from J, leaving 10 bases between. CDR1 SNHLY and CDR2 FYNNEI come from the germline V gene. This CDR3 has 14 amino acids.

The sample holds many counts of this clonotype. CDR3 sequence reads: CASSPTGVSPLHF. The DNA for the CDR3 is TGTGCCAGCTCACCAACGGGGGTTTCACCCCTCCACTTT. V gene TRBV18 combines with J gene TRBJ1-6, with D possibly matching TRBD1 (5 bases). This CDR3 is 13 amino acids long. CDR1 and CDR2 (germline): KGHSH, LQKENI. Trimming took 2 bases from V and 9 from J, leaving 8 bases between them.

The CDR3: CSASGTSGSPRKNNEQFF. CDR3 DNA: TGCAGTGCCTCCGGGACTAGCGGGAGCCCGAGGAAGAACAATGAGCAGTTCTTC. This chain links TRBV20-1 with TRBJ2-1, with 14 positions matching TRBD2. V lost 6 bases and J lost 5; bases outside the gene matches: 15. The germline gives CDR1 DFQATT, CDR2 SNEGSKA (reference sequence). This CDR3 contains 18 residues.

In regard to this clonotype: This could be a read error, since a much larger clone is one nucleotide away. The gene calls are TRBV28 and TRBJ2-7; 8 positions match TRBD1. The CDR3 sequence is 16 residues long. Germline V gives CDR1 MDHEN, CDR2 SYDVKM. The CDR3 is CACSLWQGASLYEQYF. DNA of the CDR3: TGTGCCTGCAGTTTATGGCAGGGGGCGAGTCTCTACGAGCAGTACTTC.

The chain joins TRBV29-1 to TRBJ1-1; D is undetermined. V lost 6 bases to trimming and J lost 1 base, with 12 bases between them. Per germline, CDR1 SQVTM and CDR2 ANQGSEA. This CDR3 is built from 13 residues. Here the CDR3 reads CSVAADGNTEAFF. Here the CDR3 DNA reads TGCAGCGTCGCAGCGGACGGGAACACTGAAGCTTTCTTT.

This clonotype has at least ten counts. The gene calls are TRBV2 and TRBJ1-4; 8 bases are a match to TRBD1. Per the germline V gene, CDR1 is SNHLY and CDR2 is FYNNEI. CDR3 length equals 15 residues. J lost 5 bases, V lost 7 bases, and 9 bases had no gene match. CDR3 sequence: CASKSRTGKNEKLFF. The CDR3 DNA is TGTGCCAGCAAATCGAGGACAGGGAAGAATGAAAAACTGTTTTTT.

This clonotype was observed many times. It may be a read error: a sequence one base away is much more abundant. This chain links TRBV27 with TRBJ1-2, with TRBD1 matching over 9 bases. Germline trimming cut 6 bases from V and 5 bases from J; bases unmatched to any gene: 4. The CDR3 spans 13 residues. Germline-derived CDR1 and CDR2 are MNHEY and SMNVEV (reference sequence). Here the CDR3 DNA reads TGTGCCAGCAGACAAGGACAGGGGTATGGCTACACCTTC. Translated: CASRQGQGYGYTF.

A few counts support this clonotype. The CDR3 region has the DNA TGTGCCAGCAGTTTGCCGAGACTAGCGGGAGGATACAATGAGCAGTTCTTC. Amino acids: CASSLPRLAGGYNEQFF. The rearrangement uses TRBV28 and TRBJ2-1; the match to TRBD2 covers 13 bases. This CDR3 region has 17 residues. From germline, CDR1 is MDHEN and CDR2 SYDVKM. V was pared by 3 bases and J by 4 bases, with 6 bases of the junction left unmatched.

This clonotype was detected a few times. The rearrangement links TRBV7-9 to TRBJ2-3; D may be TRBD1 (6 bases). V was cut by 3 bases and J by 1 base, with 11 bases left in between. Germline assignment: CDR1 SEHNR and CDR2 FQNEAQ (reference sequence). The length of the CDR3 is 15 residues. CDR3 in amino acids: CASSFPGVGTDTQYF. In DNA form, the CDR3 reads TGTGCCAGCAGCTTTCCAGGGGTTGGCACAGATACGCAGTATTTT.

This clonotype was counted at least ten times. This rearrangement joins TRBV29-1 to TRBJ1-2, with a tentative D call TRBD1 (5 bases). V gave up 5 bases and J gave up 3 bases, with 10 bases separating them. Looked up from germline, CDR1 is SQVTM and CDR2 is ANQGSEA. CDR3 length: 12 amino acids. The CDR3 DNA sequence: TGCAGCGTTATCCGGGGCGACTATGGCTACACCTTC. Translation: CSVIRGDYGYTF.

This clonotype was counted a few times. A read error may explain this, as a much larger clone is one base away. The genes are TRBV2 and TRBJ2-7; D is undetermined. The CDR3 spans 14 residues. Germline CDR1 reads SNHLY; CDR2 reads FYNNEI. V shed 5 bases and J shed 2 bases, with 13 bases lying between them. The chain's CDR3 is CASSISGGTYEQYF. The CDR3 DNA follows: TGTGCCAGCAGTATTTCGGGCGGTACCTACGAGCAGTACTTC.

As regards this clonotype: A much larger clone is a single base away; this may be a read error. The V gene is TRBV7-2, the J gene TRBJ1-4; D might be TRBD1 (5 bases). Germline CDR1 reads SGHTA; CDR2 reads FQGNSA. This CDR3 has 13 residues. The CDR3 coding sequence is TGTGGCAGCAGCCCACGGGGGGGTGAAAAACTGTTTTTT. Translating gives CGSSPRGGEKLFF.

The V call is TRBV28, the J call TRBJ1-3; D is undetermined. The CDR3 length is 17 residues. Trimming removed 5 bases at V and 0 bases at J, with 17 bases between. Germline CDR1 reads MDHEN; CDR2 reads SYDVKM. This chain's CDR3 is CASSLNGIHSSGNTIYF. The CDR3 nucleotides read TGTGCCAGCAGTCTAAACGGGATACACTCCTCTGGAAACACCATATATTTT. Full variable domain (missing parts from reference TRBV28 and TRBJ1-3): DVKVTQSSRYLVKRTGEKVFLECVQDMDHENMFWYRQDPGLGLRLIYFSYDVKMKEKGDIPEGYSVSREKKERFSLILESASTNQTSMYLCASSLNGIHSSGNTIYFGEGSWLTVV.

This clonotype was seen at least ten times. The V and J genes are TRBV12-3 or TRBV12-4 and TRBJ2-1; either TRBD1 or TRBD2 may fit D (5 bases each). The CDR3 is 14 amino acids. Trimming removed 7 bases from V and 1 base from J, with 11 bases in between. CDR3 bases: TGTGCCAGCACCGGGGCGGAATCCTACAATGAGCAGTTCTTC. Translated, it gives CASTGAESYNEQFF.

The rearrangement links TRBV10-2 to TRBJ2-1; D not certain. V was clipped by 3 bases and J by 9 bases, with 12 bases between them. The CDR3 totals 13 residues. In germline, CDR1 is WSHSY, CDR2 SAAADI. The DNA for the CDR3 is TGCGCCAGCAGTGAAGGTTCGTTGGGTGAGCAGTTCTTC. Its protein product is CASSEGSLGEQFF.

There are a few counts of this clonotype. The CDR3 coding sequence is TGCGCCAGCAGCTTGGTTTCTGGCTACGAGCAGTACTTC. Amino acid sequence: CASSLVSGYEQYF. The gene calls are TRBV5-1 and TRBJ2-7; D is unresolved. Trimming shortened V by 0 bases and J by 3 bases, and 7 bases separated the two germline ends. The CDR3 consists of 13 residues. Germline values: CDR1 SGHRS, CDR2 YFSETQ.

This clonotype showed up many times. The chain combines TRBV11-3 with TRBJ2-7; 12 bases fit TRBD2. The CDR3 loop spans 15 amino acids. CDR1 is SGHNT, CDR2 YENEEA, per germline. V was pared by 5 bases and J by 6 bases, with 8 bases of the junction left unmatched. Here the CDR3 DNA reads TGTGCCAGCAGCGAGACTAGCGGGAGTGATTCCGAGCAGTACTTC. As protein: CASSETSGSDSEQYF.

In this sample, this clonotype turned up many times. J is TRBJ2-5 and V is TRBV6-1, with 8 bases aligning to TRBD2. The trim removed 6 bases at V and 5 bases at J, leaving 11 bases unmatched. The CDR3 length is 15 residues. CDR1 MNHNS and CDR2 SASEGT come from the germline V gene. CDR3: CASRTDPGGGETQYF. In nucleotides, the CDR3 is TGTGCCAGCAGGACGGACCCCGGGGGGGGGGAGACCCAGTACTTC.

This clonotype was seen ten or more times. V usage is TRBV28 and J usage is TRBJ2-2; 8 bases agree with TRBD2. The CDR3 is 17 amino acids. Unmatched junction bases numbered 9, after V lost 5 bases and J lost 1 base. Germline assignment: CDR1 MDHEN and CDR2 SYDVKM. CDR3: CASSTRQRGWNTGELFF. The CDR3 bases are TGTGCCAGCAGTACCCGCCAGCGGGGGTGGAACACCGGGGAGCTGTTTTTT.

This clonotype was counted many times. The rearrangement uses TRBV5-1 and TRBJ1-2, with a possible D match to TRBD1 (6 bases). Per the germline V gene, CDR1 is SGHRS and CDR2 is YFSETQ. Between the trimmed V and J ends, which lost 3 bases and 8 bases, there was a span of 17 bases. The CDR3 contains 14 residues. CDR3: CASSWTGTPGGYTF. The CDR3 region has the DNA TGCGCCAGCAGCTGGACCGGGACACCCGGAGGCTACACCTTC.

This clonotype showed up just once. The chain combines TRBV7-3 with TRBJ2-2; D gene ambiguous. Germline CDR1 SGHTA, CDR2 FQGTGA. The CDR3 is 13 residues long. Trimming shortened V by 5 bases and J by 6 bases, and 10 bases separated the two germline ends. The CDR3 sequence is CASSPTNPGELFF. DNA of the CDR3: TGTGCCAGCAGCCCGACGAATCCCGGGGAGCTGTTTTTT. Looking up the rest from reference TRBV7-3 and TRBJ2-2 gives the full variable domain: GAGVSQTPSNKVTEKGKYVELRCDPISGHTALYWYRQSLGQGPEFLIYFQGTGAADDSGLPNDRFFAVRPEGSVSTLKIQRTERGDSAVYLCASSPTNPGELFFGEGSRLTVL.

Concerning this clonotype itself: Likely a read error: the CDR3 ends without its conserved phenylalanine or tryptophan. The chain recombines TRBV6-2 or TRBV6-3 with TRBJ1-1; possible D gene TRBD1, 5 bases. The CDR3 is 14 residues long. Per germline, CDR1 MNHEY and CDR2 SVGEGT. V was shortened by 6 bases and J by 0 bases, with 11 bases between the two germline ends. The CDR3: CASSEGPMNTEAFL. CDR3 coding DNA: TGTGCCAGCAGCGAGGGACCAATGAACACTGAAGCTTTCCTT.

In its sample, this clonotype was seen many times. The rearrangement joins TRBV5-1 to TRBJ2-1; TRBD2 agrees at 9 bases. Looked up from germline, CDR1 is SGHRS and CDR2 is YFSETQ. The CDR3 is 14 amino acids. The trim removed 5 bases at V and 9 bases at J, leaving 9 bases unmatched. CDR3 coding DNA: TGCGCCAGCAGTAGTGCGGGAGGGTATTCTGAGCAGTTCTTC. This sequence encodes CASSSAGGYSEQFF. The full variable domain, completed using reference TRBV5-1 and TRBJ2-1, is KAGVTQTPRYLIKTRGQQVTLSCSPISGHRSVSWYQQTPGQGLQFLFEYFSETQRNKGNFPGRFSGRQFSNSRSEMNVSTLELGDSALYLCASSSAGGYSEQFFGPGTRLTVL.